Sequencing of this T cell receptor beta chain was carried out in a study of T cells in localized non-small cell lung cancer. Profiled with immunoSEQ multiplex PCR; TCRdb holds only in-frame clones, not every one. The table includes 35,000 to 50,000 clones, about 91% detected once. Germline V gene lookup returns CDR1 MNHNS and CDR2 SASEGT. The CDR3 has 14 amino acids. The ends were cut back, 6 bases at V and 0 bases at J, with 11 bases in the middle. Notes on this clone: Its antigen remains unknown.

Study conclusions and caveats: A single tumor region was sequenced, leaving heterogeneity possible. Detection in adjacent lung was observed for a median around 50 of the top 100 tumor clones. Uninvolved nearby lung showed the greatest T cell clonality, exceeding that found in tumor. Higher blood T cell density tracked longer overall survival.

The chain couples TRBV6-1 to TRBJ1-2, with D possibly matching TRBD1 (5 bases). The receptor was derived from a woman between 40 and 69 years old with stage II lung adenocarcinoma. The sequencing used PBMCs, collected before any cancer treatment. The DNA of the CDR3 is TGTGCCAGCAGAAACAGGAGAGCTAACTATGGCTACACCTTC. It translates to CASRNRRANYGYTF.